This T cell receptor (beta chain) was sequenced during a study of shared clonotypes between healthy human individuals. Germline V CDR1 and CDR2: MDHEN, SYDVKM. The CDR3 loop spans 13 amino acids. V was clipped by 5 bases and J by 3 bases, with 11 bases between them. For sorted subsets, approximately 180 ng DNA per replicate equaled 30,000 or so T cell genomes. Clones were read by immunoSEQ multiplex PCR, and TCRdb kept only the in-frame ones, dropping some. The sample contains millions of clones, approximately 93% of which appear only once. The count of this clone is one. Other nucleotide sequences in the sample specify the same CDR3.

The sample taken for sequencing was naive CD4+ T cells from PBMCs. The subset: CD45RA+ positively selected. The TCR comes from a man between 18 and 29 years old in good health. Some clones in this sample may be carry-over from other donors' samples. The rearrangement links TRBV28 to TRBJ2-7; no firm D call. The CDR3 nucleotides read TGTGCCAGCAGTCTCCTCTCCAGCTACGAGCAGTACTTC. Residues: CASSLLSSYEQYF.